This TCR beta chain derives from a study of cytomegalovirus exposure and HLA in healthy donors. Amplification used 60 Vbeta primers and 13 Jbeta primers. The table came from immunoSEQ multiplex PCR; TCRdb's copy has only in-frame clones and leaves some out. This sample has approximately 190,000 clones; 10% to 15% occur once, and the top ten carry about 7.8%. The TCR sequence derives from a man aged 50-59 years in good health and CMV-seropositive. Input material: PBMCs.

CDR3 DNA: TGTGCCAGCAGCGTAGCGATGGTGAGGTATGACACTGAAGCTTTCTTT. Its protein is CASSVAMVRYDTEAFF. The J gene is TRBJ1-1, the V gene TRBV9; unclear D gene. Germline lookup yields CDR1 SGDLS and CDR2 YYNGEE. This CDR3 spans 16 amino acids. Trimming removed 0 bases at V and 3 bases at J, with 15 bases between.